The T cell receptor (beta chain) under discussion was sequenced for a study of CD8+ T cells in alopecia areata. Study-wide results and limits: Tofacitinib delivered significant drops in scalp clonality and in expanded CD8+ clones among the top 100. Having one nonresponder leaves uncertain how baseline CD8+ expansion relates to response. There were many expanded lesional clones persisting in scalp and blood during tofacitinib.

Treatment indicated: oral pan-JAK inhibitor, 5-10 mg twice daily. Specimens obtained from alopecia areata patients comprised lesional scalp punch biopsies and peripheral blood. Investigators isolated RNA and reverse transcribed it into cDNA to act as the sequencing template. This table comes from immunoSEQ multiplex PCR, and its TCRdb copy is limited to in-frame clones, with some not included. The sample lists 150,000 to 200,000 clones; 50% to 70% were seen once. To note about this clone: The antigen is undetermined.

Germline V CDR1 and CDR2: MNHEY, SVGAGI. The CDR3 consists of 15 residues. V dropped 6 bases and J dropped 2; count of bases not matched to a gene: 5. This specimen was CD4+ T cells sorted from blood, taken between weeks 47 and 50, from a patient treated with tofacitinib. This TCR derives from a human donor with alopecia areata. This chain connects TRBV6-5 to TRBJ2-1, with 9 bases that match TRBD2. CDR3 DNA sequence: TGTGCCAGCAGCGCCACTAGCGGGCCCTACAATGAGCAGTTCTTC. It encodes CASSATSGPYNEQFF.